This T cell receptor beta chain was recovered during a study of blood T cell repertoires in COVID-19. Here immunoSEQ multiplex PCR was the method, and the copy in TCRdb shows in-frame clones only, minus some. The sample consists of some 260,000 clones, around 90% of them appearing once. The CDR3 sequence is 16 residues long. The V gene lost 5 bases and the J gene lost 0 bases, with 16 bases spanning the gap. Germline V gene lookup returns CDR1 MNHNY and CDR2 SVGAGI (reference sequence). This clonotype was sampled from a woman in her twenties or thirties with acute or convalescent COVID-19. This rearrangement joins TRBV6-6 to TRBJ2-5; D may be TRBD2 (6 bases). Sequencing input: peripheral blood. CDR3 nucleotide sequence: TGTGCCAGCAGTCCAAGGCCCCGGGACTACCAAGAGACCCAGTACTTC. This gives the protein CASSPRPRDYQETQYF.